The present TCR beta chain was sequenced within a study of shared clonotypes between healthy human individuals (dated by TCRdb to the early 2020s). The study in broad terms: A couple of women and a few men aged 18 to 49 years were included in the cohort. For each donor, three plates each were used for CD4 naive and CD4 memory, two plates were used for CD8 naive, and one plate was used for CD8 memory. The study deeply sequenced blood TCR repertoires of five healthy adults to estimate repertoire size and the extent of clonotype sharing between individuals. To increase sequencing depth and limit assay-specific biases, different laboratories used diverse techniques to prepare libraries and sequence TCR repertoires. Per donor, leukapheresis produced somewhere between about 0.9 and 9.5 billion PBMCs.

With respect to this clone: The antigen this receptor binds is unknown. Per-nucleotide qualities are absent, and no much larger clonotype sits a single base away.

Healthy HIV-negative adults with no recently reported acute infections or vaccinations were included as donors. All donors were Caucasian adults living in Nashville, Tennessee, USA. CD4+ T cells were enriched by magnetic negative selection, after which naive cells were positively selected on CD45RA and the negative fraction was taken as the memory subset. After blood collection by leukapheresis, PBMCs were isolated using Ficoll-Histopaque density gradient centrifugation and then cryopreserved in the vapor phase of liquid nitrogen. Analytical flow cytometry was used to check the purity and quantity of each magnetically sorted T cell population. From each sorted fraction, genomic DNA was isolated and quantified by UV absorbance on a Nanodrop 2000c. General study outcomes and caveats: Clonotypes shared by all four sorted-subset donors showed higher generation probabilities than non-shared clonotypes. Rarefaction of sorted-subset datasets indicated incomplete sequencing despite the large sequencing depth. The genetic and exposure-history diversity represented was limited by the small number of donors. Sharing across a few donors was observed for about 5% of naive CD4, less than 4% of naive CD8, about 2.3% of memory CD4, and 0.4% of memory CD8 clonotypes. Naive subsets generally had larger estimated clonotype richness than memory subsets did. Sampling was limited to blood, and TCR repertoires in tissue likely differ from TCR repertoires in blood. Based on pairwise subsampling, the degree of clonotype sharing among donors was expected to be affected by sequencing depth.

Using the deep immunoSEQ assay, TCR CDR3 regions were amplified from genomic DNA by multiplex PCR. Genomic DNA extracted from each cell subset was distributed evenly over all wells of several immunoSEQ 96-well plates, and each plate served as one replicate. For sorted subsets, roughly 200 ng genomic DNA, equal to 30,000 to 35,000 T cell genomes, was loaded into each replicate PCR. Purified libraries were measured with a Qubit 3.0 fluorometer, size-checked on a Bioanalyzer 2100, and measured again with the KAPA Library Quantification kit. Every immunoSEQ 96-well plate was sequenced on a dedicated single-read 150-cycle Illumina NextSeq 550 flow cell. In the authors' own workflow: Because the immunoSEQ output held only junctional sequences and lacked quality scores, the filtering could not match the filtering applied to full-length reads. To assign V/J genes and CDR3, sequences were annotated against IMGT germline references using PyIR, a Python wrapper for IgBLAST v1.9. Reads were filtered out if the reads had weak V/J assignments (E-value above 1e-6), no CDR3, stop codons, out-of-frame junctions, or ambiguous translated residues. V3J clonotypes were defined as sequences sharing the same inferred V gene, J gene, and CDR3 amino acid sequence. Percentage overlap between repertoires was calculated by dividing the number of shared unique clonotypes by the size of the smaller repertoire. RTK rarefaction, the Chao1 estimator, and Recon v2.1 estimates of unobserved clonotypes were used to assess repertoire richness. For all TCRbeta clonotypes obtained by the gDNA method from several donors, generation probabilities were computed with OLGA. In TCRdb, the immuneACCESS table is reduced to in-frame sequences with V and J assigned. These tables do not hold every clone; where another copy was compared, an unresolved V gene accounts for under half, and the others remain unexplained. The DNA gave D and trimming, while V, J and clone size come from that table. For this sample the table gives more than 2,000,000 clones, of which about 92% were detected only once. Around 0.4% of the sample is held by the ten biggest clonotypes.

Reading the germline V gene gives CDR1 SNHLY and CDR2 FYNNEI. Trimming accounts for 6 bases at V and 7 bases at J, while the number of junction bases matched to no gene is 6. Spanning cysteine to phenylalanine, the CDR3 consists of 15 amino acids. Kept here is only the CDR3 DNA, which spans 45 bases and is read in frame from base 1. The chain was built from TRBV2 and TRBJ2-7; 16 central nucleotides agree with TRBD2. This TCR derives from a man younger than 35 in good health. Some clones in this sample may be carry-over from other donors' samples. Sample: naive CD4+ T cells from PBMCs. The sample's cell subset or site label, in plain terms: CD45RA+ positively selected. The bases are TGTGCCAGCAGCCCGGGACTAGCGGGAGGGAGGGAGCAGTACTTC. Its translation is CASSPGLAGGREQYF.